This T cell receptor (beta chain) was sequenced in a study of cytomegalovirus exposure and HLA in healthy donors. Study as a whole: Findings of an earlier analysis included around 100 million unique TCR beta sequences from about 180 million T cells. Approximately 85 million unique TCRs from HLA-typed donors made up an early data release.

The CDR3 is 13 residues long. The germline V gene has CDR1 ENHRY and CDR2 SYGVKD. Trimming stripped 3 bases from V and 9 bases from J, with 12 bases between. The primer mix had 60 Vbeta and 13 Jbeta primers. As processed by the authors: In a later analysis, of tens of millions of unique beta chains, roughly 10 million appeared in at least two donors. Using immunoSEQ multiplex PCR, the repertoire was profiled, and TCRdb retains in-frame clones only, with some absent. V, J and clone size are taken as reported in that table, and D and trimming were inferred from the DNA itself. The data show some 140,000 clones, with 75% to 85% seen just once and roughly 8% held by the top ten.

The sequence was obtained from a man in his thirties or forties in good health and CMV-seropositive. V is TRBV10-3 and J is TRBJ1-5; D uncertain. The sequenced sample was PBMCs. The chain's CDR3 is CAISDGLPGPQHF. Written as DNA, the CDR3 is TGTGCCATCAGTGATGGGCTACCTGGGCCCCAGCATTTT.